This T cell receptor beta chain was recorded in a study of shared clonotypes between healthy human individuals (TCRdb year 2020). General notes on the study: Two women and a few men aged 18 to 49 years were included in the cohort. For each donor, three plates each were used for CD4 naive and CD4 memory, two plates were used for CD8 naive, and one plate was used for CD8 memory. To estimate repertoire size and how much clonotype sharing occurs between individuals, the study deeply sequenced the blood TCR repertoires of several healthy adults. To increase sequencing depth and limit assay-specific biases, TCR repertoire library preparation and sequencing were carried out by different laboratories using diverse techniques. Per donor, leukapheresis produced somewhere between about 0.85 and 10 billion PBMCs.

The investigation overall reported the following: Clonotypes shared by all four sorted-subset donors showed higher generation probabilities than non-shared clonotypes. Because the study included a small number of donors, the genetic and exposure-history diversity represented was limited. Pairwise subsampling led to the expectation that sequencing depth would affect the degree of clonotype sharing among donors. Sampling was restricted to blood, and TCR repertoires in tissue are likely to differ from TCR repertoires in blood. Rarefaction of sorted-subset datasets indicated incomplete sequencing despite the large sequencing depth. Naive subsets generally had larger estimated clonotype richness than memory subsets. When several donors were compared, the shared fraction of clonotypes was about 5.2% for naive CD4, 3.5% to 4% for naive CD8, roughly 2.5% for memory CD4, and roughly 0.4% for memory CD8.

Worth noting for this clone: Which antigen it targets is not known. Base quality data are lacking; no much larger clone is found one base away.

Donors were healthy HIV-negative adults with no recently reported acute infections or vaccinations. Every donor was a Caucasian adult living in Nashville, Tennessee, USA. CD4+ T cells were enriched by magnetic negative selection, after which naive cells were positively selected on CD45RA and the negative fraction was taken as the memory subset. After blood collection by leukapheresis, PBMCs were isolated using Ficoll-Histopaque density gradient centrifugation and then cryopreserved in the vapor phase of liquid nitrogen. Analytical flow cytometry was used to check the purity and quantity of every magnetically sorted T cell population. From each sorted fraction, genomic DNA was isolated and quantified by UV absorbance on a Nanodrop 2000c. Using the deep immunoSEQ assay, TCR CDR3 regions were amplified from genomic DNA by multiplex PCR. Extracted genomic DNA from each cell subset was distributed evenly across all wells of several immunoSEQ 96-well plates, and each plate was treated as a replicate. For sorted subsets, 200 to 250 ng of genomic DNA, equivalent to some 30,000 T cell genomes, went into each replicate PCR. Purified libraries were quantified with a Qubit 3.0 fluorometer, sized on a Bioanalyzer 2100, and re-quantified with the KAPA Library Quantification kit. A separate single-read 150-cycle Illumina NextSeq 550 flow cell was used to sequence each immunoSEQ 96-well plate. In the original analysis: Because the immunoSEQ output included only junctional sequences and no quality scores, the filtering could not be the same as the filtering used for full-length reads. To assign V/J genes and CDR3, sequences were annotated using PyIR, a Python wrapper for IgBLAST v1.9, with IMGT germline references. Any read was removed if the V/J assignment was weak (E-value above 1e-6), the CDR3 was missing, or the read contained stop codons, out-of-frame junctions, or ambiguous translated residues. V3J clonotypes were defined by identical inferred V gene, J gene, and CDR3 amino acid sequence. To compute the percentage overlap between repertoires, the number of shared unique clonotypes was divided by the size of the smaller repertoire. Three approaches were used to assess repertoire richness: RTK rarefaction, the Chao1 estimator, and Recon v2.1 estimates of unobserved clonotypes. OLGA was used to compute generation probabilities for all TCRbeta clonotypes that the gDNA method yielded from a handful of donors. Sourced from immuneACCESS, this table was stored by TCRdb with only in-frame sequences that have V and J called. A share of the clones is absent; for the studies checked, an unresolved V gene accounts for under half, and the remainder has no known explanation. The V and J calls and clone size were taken over from that table, and D and trimming were inferred from the DNA. A total of some 660,000 clones appear in this sample, around 73% of them only once. Jointly, the top ten make up under 2% of the sample.

Source material: memory CD4+ T cells sorted from blood. This specimen's cell subset or site label, per the study, means: CD45RA-negative fraction. The clonotype originates from a woman aged 25 to 39 in good health.

The DNA sequence is as follows: TGTGCCAGCAGTACGACATCCCCCCGAGAGCAGTACTTC. It translates as CASSTTSPREQYF. Rearrangement joined TRBV2 to TRBJ2-7; the D segment cannot be called with confidence. Sequences SNHLY (CDR1) and FYNNEI (CDR2) are obtained from the germline V gene. The CDR3 holds 13 amino acids from the cysteine to the phenylalanine. Solely the CDR3 DNA is kept, with 39 bases framed from the first base. Relative to germline, V is 5 bases shorter and J is 7 bases shorter, with 15 bases between their ends.